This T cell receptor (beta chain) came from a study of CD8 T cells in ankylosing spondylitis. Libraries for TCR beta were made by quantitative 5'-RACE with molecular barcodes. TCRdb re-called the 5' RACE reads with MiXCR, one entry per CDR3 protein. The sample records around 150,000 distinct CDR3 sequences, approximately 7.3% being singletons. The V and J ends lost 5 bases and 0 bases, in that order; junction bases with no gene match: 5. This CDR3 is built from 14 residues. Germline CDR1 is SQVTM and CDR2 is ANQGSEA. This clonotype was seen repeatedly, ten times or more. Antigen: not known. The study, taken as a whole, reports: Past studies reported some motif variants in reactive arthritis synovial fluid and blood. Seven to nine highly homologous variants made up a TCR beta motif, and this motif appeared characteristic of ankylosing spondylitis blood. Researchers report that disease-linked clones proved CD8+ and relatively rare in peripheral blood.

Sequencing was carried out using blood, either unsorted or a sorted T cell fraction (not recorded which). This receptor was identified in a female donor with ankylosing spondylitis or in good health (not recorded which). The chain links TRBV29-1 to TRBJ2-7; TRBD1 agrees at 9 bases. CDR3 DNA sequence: TGCAGCGTTCAGTGGACAGGGGTCTCCTACGAGCAGTACTTC. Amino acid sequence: CSVQWTGVSYEQYF.